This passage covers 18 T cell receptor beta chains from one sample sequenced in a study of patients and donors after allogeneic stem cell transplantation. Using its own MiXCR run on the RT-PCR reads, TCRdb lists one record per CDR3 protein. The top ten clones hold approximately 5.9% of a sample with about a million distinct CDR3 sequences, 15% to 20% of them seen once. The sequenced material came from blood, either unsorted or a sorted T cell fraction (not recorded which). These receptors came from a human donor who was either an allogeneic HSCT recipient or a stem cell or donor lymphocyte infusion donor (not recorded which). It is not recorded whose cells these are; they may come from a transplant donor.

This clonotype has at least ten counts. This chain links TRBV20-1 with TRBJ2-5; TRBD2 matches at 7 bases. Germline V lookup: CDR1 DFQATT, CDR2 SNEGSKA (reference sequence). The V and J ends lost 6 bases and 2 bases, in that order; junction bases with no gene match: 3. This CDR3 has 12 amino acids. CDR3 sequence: CSARTSQETQYF. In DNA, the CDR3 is TGCAGTGCGCGGACTAGTCAAGAGACCCAGTACTTC.

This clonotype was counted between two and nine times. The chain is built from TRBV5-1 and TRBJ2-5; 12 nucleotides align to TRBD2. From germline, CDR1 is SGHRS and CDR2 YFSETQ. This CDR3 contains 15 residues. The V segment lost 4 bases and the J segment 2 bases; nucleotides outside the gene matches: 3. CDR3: CASSRGTSGQETQYF. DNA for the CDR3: TGCGCCAGCAGCCGCGGGACTAGCGGGCAAGAGACCCAGTACTTC. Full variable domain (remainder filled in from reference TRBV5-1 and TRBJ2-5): KAGVTQTPRYLIKTRGQQVTLSCSPISGHRSVSWYQQTPGQGLQFLFEYFSETQRNKGNFPGRFSGRQFSNSRSEMNVSTLELGDSALYLCASSRGTSGQETQYFGPGTRLLVL.

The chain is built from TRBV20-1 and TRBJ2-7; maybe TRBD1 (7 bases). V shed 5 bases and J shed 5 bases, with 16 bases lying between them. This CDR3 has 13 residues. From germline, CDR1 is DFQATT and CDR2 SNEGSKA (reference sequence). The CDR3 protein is CSASGPRGDEQYF. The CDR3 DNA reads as TGCAGTGCTTCCGGGCCCAGGGGGGACGAGCAGTACTTC.

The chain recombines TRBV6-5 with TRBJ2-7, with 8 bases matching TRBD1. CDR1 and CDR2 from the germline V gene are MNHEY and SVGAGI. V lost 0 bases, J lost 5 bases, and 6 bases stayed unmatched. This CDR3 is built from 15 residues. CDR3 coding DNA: TGTGCCAGCAGTTACTCGGACAGGGAGAGCGACGAGCAGTACTTC. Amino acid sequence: CASSYSDRESDEQYF.

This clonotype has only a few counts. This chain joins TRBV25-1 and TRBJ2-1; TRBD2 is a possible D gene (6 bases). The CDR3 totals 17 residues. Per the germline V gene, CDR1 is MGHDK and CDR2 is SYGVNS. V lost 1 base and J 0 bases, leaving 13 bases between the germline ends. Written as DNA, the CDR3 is TGTGCCAGCAGTGAATGGGACCTAGCGCCCTCCTACAATGAGCAGTTCTTC. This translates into CASSEWDLAPSYNEQFF.

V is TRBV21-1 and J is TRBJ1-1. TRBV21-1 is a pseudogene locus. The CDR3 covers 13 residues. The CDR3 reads CASRMKGWTEAFF. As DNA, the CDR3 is TGTGCCAGCAGGATGAAGGGATGGACTGAAGCTTTCTTT.

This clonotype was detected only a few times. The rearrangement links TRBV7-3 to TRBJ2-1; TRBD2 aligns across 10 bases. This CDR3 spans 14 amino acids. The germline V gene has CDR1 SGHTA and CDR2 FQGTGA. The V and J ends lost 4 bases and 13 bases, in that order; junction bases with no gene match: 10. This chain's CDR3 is CASSSHQREGNQFF. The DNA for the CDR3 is TGTGCCAGCAGCTCACACCAGCGGGAGGGCAATCAGTTCTTC.

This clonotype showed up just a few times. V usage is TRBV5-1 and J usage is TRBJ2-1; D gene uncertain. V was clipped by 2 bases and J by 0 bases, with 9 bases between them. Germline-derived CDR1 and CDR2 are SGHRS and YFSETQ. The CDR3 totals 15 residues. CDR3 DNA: TGCGCCAGCAGCTTCCTCCGTAGCTCCTACAATGAGCAGTTCTTC. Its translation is CASSFLRSSYNEQFF.

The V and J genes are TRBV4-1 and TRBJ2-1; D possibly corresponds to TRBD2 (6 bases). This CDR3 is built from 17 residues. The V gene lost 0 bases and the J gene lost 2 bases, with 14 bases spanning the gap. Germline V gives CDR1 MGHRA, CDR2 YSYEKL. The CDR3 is CASSQDWGSGAYNEQFF. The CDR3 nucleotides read TGCGCCAGCAGCCAAGATTGGGGTAGCGGCGCCTACAATGAGCAGTTCTTC.

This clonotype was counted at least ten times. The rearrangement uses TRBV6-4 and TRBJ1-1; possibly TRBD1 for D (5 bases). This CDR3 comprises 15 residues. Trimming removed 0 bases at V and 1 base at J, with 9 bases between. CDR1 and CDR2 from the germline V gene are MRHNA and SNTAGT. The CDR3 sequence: CASSDSWTSNTEAFF. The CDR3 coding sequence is TGTGCCAGCAGTGACTCTTGGACATCGAACACTGAAGCTTTCTTT.

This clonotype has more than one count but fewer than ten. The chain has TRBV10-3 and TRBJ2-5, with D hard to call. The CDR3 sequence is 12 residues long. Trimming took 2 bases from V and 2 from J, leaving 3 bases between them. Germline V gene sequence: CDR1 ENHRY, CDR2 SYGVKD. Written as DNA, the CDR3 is TGTGCCATCAGTGAGGTACAAGAGACCCAGTACTTC. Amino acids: CAISEVQETQYF.

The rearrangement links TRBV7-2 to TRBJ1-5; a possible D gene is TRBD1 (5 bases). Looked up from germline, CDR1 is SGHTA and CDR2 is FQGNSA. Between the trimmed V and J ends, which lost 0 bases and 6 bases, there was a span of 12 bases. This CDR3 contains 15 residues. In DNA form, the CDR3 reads TGTGCCAGCAGCTTAGCGCGAAGGGGTAGTCAGCCCCAGCATTTT. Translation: CASSLARRGSQPQHF.

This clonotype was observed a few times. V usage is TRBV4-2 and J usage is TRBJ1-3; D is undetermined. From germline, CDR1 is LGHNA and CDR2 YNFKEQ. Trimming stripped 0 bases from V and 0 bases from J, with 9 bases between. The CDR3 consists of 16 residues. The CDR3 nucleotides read TGTGCCAGCAGCCAAGATCTCACAGCCTCTGGAAACACCATATATTTT. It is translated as CASSQDLTASGNTIYF.

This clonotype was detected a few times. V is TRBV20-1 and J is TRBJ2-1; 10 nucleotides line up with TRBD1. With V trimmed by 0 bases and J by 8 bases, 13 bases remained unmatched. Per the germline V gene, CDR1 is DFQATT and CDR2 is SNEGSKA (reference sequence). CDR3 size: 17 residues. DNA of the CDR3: TGCAGTGCTAGAGATCCCCGACCGGGACAGGGGTCGGATGAGCAGTTCTTC. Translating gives CSARDPRPGQGSDEQFF.

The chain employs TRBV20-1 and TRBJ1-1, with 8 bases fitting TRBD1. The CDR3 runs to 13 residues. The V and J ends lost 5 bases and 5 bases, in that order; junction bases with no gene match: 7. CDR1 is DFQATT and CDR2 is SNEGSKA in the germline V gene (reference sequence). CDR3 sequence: CSAARDRLTEAFF. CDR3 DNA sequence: TGCAGTGCTGCCCGGGACAGGCTGACTGAAGCTTTCTTT.

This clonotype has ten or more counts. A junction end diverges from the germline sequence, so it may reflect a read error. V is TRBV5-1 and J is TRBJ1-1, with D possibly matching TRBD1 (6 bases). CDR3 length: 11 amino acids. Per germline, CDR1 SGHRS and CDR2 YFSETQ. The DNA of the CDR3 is TGTGCCAGCAGCCTGGACAGTGAAGCTTTCTTT. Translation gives CASSLDSEAFF.

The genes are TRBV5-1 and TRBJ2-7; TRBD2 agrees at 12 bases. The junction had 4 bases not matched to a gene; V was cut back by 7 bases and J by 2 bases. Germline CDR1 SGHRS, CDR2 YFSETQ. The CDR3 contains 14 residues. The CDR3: CASCLAGGAYEQYF. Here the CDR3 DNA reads TGCGCCAGCTGCCTAGCGGGAGGGGCCTACGAGCAGTACTTC. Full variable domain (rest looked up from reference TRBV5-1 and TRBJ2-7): KAGVTQTPRYLIKTRGQQVTLSCSPISGHRSVSWYQQTPGQGLQFLFEYFSETQRNKGNFPGRFSGRQFSNSRSEMNVSTLELGDSALYLCASCLAGGAYEQYFGPGTRLTVT.

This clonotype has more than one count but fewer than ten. CDR3 protein: CAWSVGRTSGRFLGEQYF. CDR3 DNA sequence: TGTGCCTGGAGTGTTGGTCGGACTAGCGGGAGATTCTTGGGCGAGCAGTACTTC. The V gene is TRBV30, the J gene TRBJ2-7; 13 nucleotides line up with TRBD2. Germline V CDR1 and CDR2: GTSNPN, SVGIG (reference sequence). The J segment lost 6 bases and the V segment lost 0 bases, leaving 14 bases of the junction unmatched. This CDR3 spans 18 amino acids.